This T cell receptor (beta chain) was retrieved from a study of CD8+ T cells in alopecia areata. Trimming removed 5 bases at V and 4 bases at J, with 17 bases between. This CDR3 is 15 amino acids long. The germline CDR1 and CDR2 sequences are MNHEY and SMNVEV (reference sequence). Study-level findings and limits: Mice gave a clearer picture of TCR sharing than patients did, possibly for HLA-related reasons. Normal scalp had lower clonality than lesional scalp, with alopecia totalis/universalis lesions showing this most strongly. In scalp samples, resident alphabeta T cells of normal skin are also sequenced.

Investigators isolated RNA and reverse transcribed it into cDNA to act as the sequencing template. TCRdb's table, derived via immunoSEQ multiplex PCR, lists solely in-frame clones and lacks some. In the table there are about 160,000 clones, roughly 44% of which are singletons. This clone has only one observation. Its antigen is unidentified. This rearrangement joins TRBV27 to TRBJ2-5; D possibly corresponds to TRBD1 (5 bases). The sample consisted of CD4+ T cells sorted from blood. This sequence was found in a human donor with alopecia areata. In DNA form, the CDR3 reads TGTGCCAGCAGTGGCCTGGGCAGGGTGGTAGAGACCCAGTACTTC. This encodes CASSGLGRVVETQYF.